The entry below describes one T cell receptor beta chain. This CDR3 contains 15 residues. V shed 1 base and J shed 1 base, with 9 bases lying between them. Germline V gene lookup returns CDR1 MNHEY and CDR2 SMNVEV (reference sequence). This entry belongs to a study of blood T cell repertoires in COVID-19. Whole-study context: Samples taken during acute and convalescent COVID-19 were collected in the United States, Italy and Spain. T cells, B-cell-depleted T cells, or PBMCs supplied cDNA or gDNA.

Original methodology: Reference gene primer amplification yielded estimated nucleated cell counts. Measured with immunoSEQ multiplex PCR; TCRdb has only the in-frame clones, and not every one. The DNA was the basis for D and trimming; V, J and clone size are from that table. Among 220,000 or so clones listed, 60% to 85% were seen once. This sequence joins TRBV27 and TRBJ2-3; tentatively, D is TRBD2 (5 bases). The sequenced sample was peripheral blood. The receptor's source is a woman in her 70s with acute or convalescent COVID-19. CDR3 DNA: TGTGCCAGCAGTTTATGGCGTAGCGGCACAGATACGCAGTATTTT. Its protein product is CASSLWRSGTDTQYF.